These T cell receptor beta chains were read from a single sample in a study of blood T cell repertoires in COVID-19. Only in-frame clones appear in the TCRdb table, and some are missing; sequencing was by immunoSEQ multiplex PCR. The table records 100,000 to 150,000 clones, roughly four fifths of them present only once. Material for sequencing was peripheral blood. The origin of the receptors is a man aged 25 to 45 with COVID-19, enrolled during active disease. CDR3s include the opening cysteine and the closing phenylalanine or tryptophan. D genes are given only for firm matches. Size values are once, few and many counts, or a class for expanded clones, and some rows have none.

cdr3_nt cdr3_aa clone_size j_call d_call v_call
TGCAGCGTTGTCCTAGCGGGAGCTTACGAGCAGTACTTC CSVVLAGAYEQYF NA TRBJ2-7 TRBD2 TRBV29-1
TGTGCCAGCAAGCCCGGGACAGGGCCCTACGAGCAGTACTTC CASKPGTGPYEQYF NA TRBJ2-7 TRBD1 TRBV7-2
TGCGCCAGCAGGAGGGATCAGAACACTGAAGCTTTCTTT CASRRDQNTEAFF once TRBJ1-1 NA TRBV5-1
TGTGCCATCAGTGAGAGGATCACAGGAGGGCTATATAATTCACCCCTCCACTTT CAISERITGGLYNSPLHF NA TRBJ1-6 NA TRBV10-3
TGTGCCAGCAGTCCTGACAGGGGCGAGCAGTACTTC CASSPDRGEQYF NA TRBJ2-7 TRBD1 TRBV6-6
TGCGCCAGCCGTGGGGCAGACTCCTACGAGCAGTACTTC CASRGADSYEQYF many TRBJ2-7 NA TRBV5-1
TGTGCCAGCAGTCGGGGAGCCGCTCAAGAGACCCAGTACTTC CASSRGAAQETQYF NA TRBJ2-5 NA TRBV11-2
TGTGCCAGCAGGCTGGGACTAGCGGCTGGGAGGGATACGCAGTATTTT CASRLGLAAGRDTQYF NA TRBJ2-3 TRBD2 TRBV5-8
TGTGCCAGCTCACCATCCAGGGGGGTCCGCTCTGGAAACACCATATATTTT CASSPSRGVRSGNTIYF NA TRBJ1-3 TRBD1 TRBV18
TGTGCCAGTAGTTCTACAGGGGAAGTTAGTGCCGAGCAGTACTTC CASSSTGEVSAEQYF NA TRBJ2-7 TRBD1 TRBV19
TGTGCCAGTCGGACAGGGTTGAATGAGCAGTTCTTC CASRTGLNEQFF once TRBJ2-1 TRBD1 TRBV25-1
TGTGCCAGCAGCGTAGCCCCGGACAGAAACACTGAAGCTTTCTTT CASSVAPDRNTEAFF NA TRBJ1-1 NA TRBV9
TGTGCCAGCAGCTTATCCTTCGAAAAACTGTTTTTT CASSLSFEKLFF NA TRBJ1-4 NA TRBV7-9
TGTGCCATCAGTGCCTTCGACAGGGGCGAAGCTATGAACACTGAAGCTTTCTTT CAISAFDRGEAMNTEAFF once TRBJ1-1 TRBD1 TRBV10-3
TGTGCCAGTAGACCGCCGGGGACAGGCTATAATTCACCCCTCCACTTT CASRPPGTGYNSPLHF few TRBJ1-6 TRBD1 TRBV19
TGCGCCAGCAGCCGAAGACCGCTGACAGAGAACACTGAAGCTTTCTTT CASSRRPLTENTEAFF NA TRBJ1-1 NA TRBV4-1
TGCAGCGTTGAAGGAGAGTCCTACGAGCAGTACTTC CSVEGESYEQYF NA TRBJ2-7 NA TRBV29-1
TGTGCCAGCAGTCTGACAGGAACCGGGGAGCTGTTTTTT CASSLTGTGELFF NA TRBJ2-2 NA TRBV27
TGCGCCAGCAGTGGGGCGGGGACCCAAGAGACCCAGTACTTC CASSGAGTQETQYF NA TRBJ2-5 NA TRBV5-1
TGTGCCAGCAGTTACGGGGGACACTGGAACACTGAAGCTTTCTTT CASSYGGHWNTEAFF NA TRBJ1-1 NA TRBV6-5
TGTGCCAGCAGCTTAGGGACAGGGCGGACTGAAGCTTTCTTT CASSLGTGRTEAFF NA TRBJ1-1 TRBD1 TRBV7-3
TGTGCCAGCAGTTATAAACAGGGAAGCCCCTACGAGCAGTACTTC CASSYKQGSPYEQYF once TRBJ2-7 NA TRBV6-5